This T cell receptor beta chain was retrieved from a study of Graves' ophthalmopathy and Graves' hyperthyroidism. Study-wide background: Pretreatment peripheral blood was obtained at initial diagnosis.

Germline values: CDR1 MNHEY, CDR2 SMNVEV (reference sequence). The CDR3 length is 10 residues. Amplification from RNA transcripts yielded the TCR beta CDR3 regions. An initial RT-PCR round employing HTBI primers preceded a second-round multiplex PCR. TCRdb re-analysed the multiplex PCR reads in MiXCR, keeping a single row per CDR3 protein. The table records 350,000 or so distinct CDR3 sequences, roughly 15% of them present only once. This clonotype was observed many times. Compared with germline, one end of the junction differs, possibly owing to a read error. The chain is built from TRBV27 and TRBJ2-7; a possible D gene is TRBD1 (6 bases). Material: peripheral blood. The origin of this receptor is an adult man with Graves' ophthalmopathy. The CDR3, as DNA: TGTGCCAGCAGACAGGGACGCTCTAACTTC. This gives the protein CASRQGRSNF.